Shown below are 27 T cell receptor beta chains from a single sample sequenced in a study of regulatory T cells in long-lasting Graves disease. The authors built TCR beta libraries using iRepertoire HTBI primers and Arm-PCR of CDR3 regions. Each CDR3 protein gets one entry after TCRdb re-called the multiplex PCR reads with MiXCR. The sample has 300,000 to 350,000 distinct CDR3 sequences, about 20% seen once. Time point reported: persistent/refractory GD, antithyroid drugs over 5 years with positive TRAb. Isolated PBMC RNA provided the starting material for the TCR library. The material sequenced was peripheral blood mononuclear cells (PBMCs), taken when the disease was refractory, from a patient treated with antithyroid drugs. The source of these receptors is a female donor with Graves disease.

This clonotype was seen only a few times. CDR3 DNA: TGCGCCAGCAGCGAAACCGGGACAGAAGAGACCCAGTACTTC. Protein sequence: CASSETGTEETQYF. The chain carries TRBV10-2 and TRBJ2-5; 7 bases fit TRBD1. Trimming cost V 6 bases and J 3 bases; bases outside gene matches: 7. Looked up from germline, CDR1 is WSHSY and CDR2 is SAAADI. The CDR3 spans 14 residues.

This clonotype was picked up many times. The V and J genes are TRBV28 and TRBJ1-5; D is undetermined. The CDR3 has 14 residues. The germline V and J ends were trimmed by 6 bases and 3 bases, with 12 bases remaining between them. Germline V gene sequence: CDR1 MDHEN, CDR2 SYDVKM. The CDR3 coding sequence is TGTGCCAGCAGCTTGGGAGTCAACAATCAGCCCCAGCATTTT. It codes for CASSLGVNNQPQHF.

This clonotype was found a few times. This chain links TRBV5-1 with TRBJ2-2; D ambiguous. Trimming stripped 0 bases from V and 1 base from J, with 10 bases between. The germline V gene encodes CDR1 SGHRS and CDR2 YFSETQ. The CDR3 extends over 16 amino acids. The CDR3 sequence is CASSLGQFVNTGELFF. CDR3 bases: TGCGCCAGCAGCTTGGGTCAGTTTGTGAACACCGGGGAGCTGTTTTTT.

This clonotype has at least ten counts. The J gene is TRBJ1-2, the V gene TRBV7-9; tentatively, D is TRBD1 (6 bases). CDR3 length equals 12 residues. Trimming pared 2 bases from V and 6 bases from J, leaving 7 bases between. Germline CDR1 reads SEHNR; CDR2 reads FQNEAQ (reference sequence). The DNA for the CDR3 is TGTGCCAGCAGCTTAACAGGGAATGGCTACACCTTC. This encodes CASSLTGNGYTF.

CDR3 sequence: CASSPRGGRMNEQFF. DNA of the CDR3: TGTGCCAGCAGCCCACGGGGGGGGCGGATGAATGAGCAGTTCTTC. The rearrangement links TRBV7-9 to TRBJ2-1; 8 bases line up with TRBD2. CDR1 is SEHNR and CDR2 is FQNEAQ in the germline V gene (reference sequence). CDR3 length equals 15 residues. Germline trimming cut 5 bases from V and 7 bases from J; bases unmatched to any gene: 10.

This clonotype turned up a few times. The chain employs TRBV6-1 and TRBJ2-5, with TRBD1 matching 7 bases. V trimming: 2 bases; J trimming: 4 bases; junction bases outside the gene matches: 7. Germline values: CDR1 MNHNS, CDR2 SASEGT. This CDR3 spans 15 amino acids. CDR3 protein: CASSEWAAGGETQYF. For the CDR3, the DNA is TGTGCCAGCAGTGAATGGGCCGCAGGGGGAGAGACCCAGTACTTC.

This clonotype was observed many times. The rearrangement uses TRBV28 and TRBJ1-6; weak D call: TRBD1 (6 bases). V shed 7 bases and J shed 4 bases, with 17 bases lying between them. Looked up from germline, CDR1 is MDHEN and CDR2 is SYDVKM. The CDR3 is made up of 16 amino acids. CDR3 protein: CASILEGGRYNSPLHF. The CDR3 DNA reads as TGTGCCAGCATTCTGGAGGGGGGGAGGTATAATTCACCCCTCCACTTT. The whole variable domain, remainder taken from reference TRBV28 and TRBJ1-6, is DVKVTQSSRYLVKRTGEKVFLECVQDMDHENMFWYRQDPGLGLRLIYFSYDVKMKEKGDIPEGYSVSREKKERFSLILESASTNQTSMYLCASILEGGRYNSPLHFGNGTRLTVT.

Note on this clonotype: This could be a read error, since a much larger clone is one nucleotide away. The V call is TRBV5-1, the J call TRBJ1-2, with D tentatively TRBD1 (5 bases). Deletions cut 4 bases from V and 5 bases from J, with 12 bases between. The CDR3 sequence is 13 residues long. Looked up from germline, CDR1 is SGHRS and CDR2 is YFSETQ. The CDR3 DNA reads TGCGCCAGCAGCGATGGGGGGGGGTATGGCTACACCTTC. Protein sequence: CASSDGGGYGYTF.

Worth noting for this clonotype: It differs at one base from a far larger clone, so likely a read error. The rearrangement joins TRBV11-2 to TRBJ2-5, with 10 bases fitting TRBD1. V gave up 5 bases and J gave up 7 bases; unmatched junction bases: 13. The CDR3 extends over 16 amino acids. CDR1 is SGHAT, CDR2 FQNNGV, per germline. CDR3 residues: CASSQTGGRGTPTQYF. Here the CDR3 DNA reads TGTGCCAGCAGCCAGACAGGGGGCCGGGGCACCCCGACCCAGTACTTC.

This clonotype was detected many times. The chain joins TRBV7-9 to TRBJ2-7; D may be TRBD2 (5 bases). The CDR3 runs 13 residues. Trimming shortened V by 5 bases and J by 4 bases, and 12 bases separated the two germline ends. The germline V gene has CDR1 SEHNR and CDR2 FQNEAQ (reference sequence). As DNA, the CDR3 is TGTGCCAGCAGCCGACGGGAAAAGTACGAGCAGTACTTC. This codes for CASSRREKYEQYF. Using reference TRBV7-9 and TRBJ2-7 for the parts outside the CDR3, the full variable domain is DTGVSQNPRHKITKRGQNVTFRCDPISEHNRLYWYRQTLGQGPEFLTYFQNEAQLEKSRLLSDRFSAERPKGSFSTLEIQRTEQGDSAMYLCASSRREKYEQYFGPGTRLTVT.

This clonotype has ten or more counts. The DNA of the CDR3 is TGTGCCAGCAGCCCCTCCTCGGGACAGTCCTATGGCTACACCTTC. The encoded protein is CASSPSSGQSYGYTF. V and J are TRBV7-6 and TRBJ1-2, with TRBD1 matching over 7 bases. Germline V gene data show CDR1 as SGHVS and CDR2 as FNYEAQ. V trimming: 5 bases; J trimming: 4 bases; junction bases outside the gene matches: 10. The CDR3 is made up of 15 amino acids.

The genes are TRBV19 and TRBJ2-5, with TRBD1 matching 7 bases. Germline-derived CDR1 and CDR2 are LNHDA and SQIVND (reference sequence). This CDR3 contains 15 residues. Losses at the gene ends were 4 bases for V and 5 bases for J; bases not matched to a gene: 10. The CDR3: CASSTGTAPRETQYF. CDR3 sequence (DNA): TGTGCCAGTAGTACCGGGACAGCACCACGGGAGACCCAGTACTTC.

The V gene is TRBV20-1, the J gene TRBJ1-5; TRBD1 might be the D (5 bases). The CDR3 consists of 14 residues. Per germline, CDR1 DFQATT and CDR2 SNEGSKA (reference sequence). The ends were cut back, 3 bases at V and 1 base at J, with 10 bases in the middle. CDR3 DNA sequence: TGCAGTGCTAGGTTTGGGGGAAGCAATCAGCCCCAGCATTTT. It translates to CSARFGGSNQPQHF.

This clonotype showed up just a few times. The chain joins TRBV10-2 to TRBJ1-5; tentatively, D is TRBD1 (6 bases). The CDR3 has 13 residues. The ends were cut back, 4 bases at V and 7 bases at J, with 11 bases in the middle. Germline V gene lookup returns CDR1 WSHSY and CDR2 SAAADI. DNA of the CDR3: TGCGCCAGCAGTGTAGGGACATCGCAGCCCCAGCATTTT. Translation: CASSVGTSQPQHF.

CDR3 nucleotides: TGCAGCTCTATGGGCGGGATTCGCCCAGATACGCAGTATTTT. Translation: CSSMGGIRPDTQYF. This chain connects TRBV29-1 to TRBJ2-3; possibly TRBD2 for D (6 bases). This CDR3 is built from 14 residues. The germline V gene has CDR1 SQVTM and CDR2 ANQGSEA. Trimming removed 8 bases from V and 4 bases from J, with 19 bases in between.

The rearrangement joins TRBV11-2 to TRBJ1-1; 9 nucleotides match TRBD1. Germline V gene data show CDR1 as SGHAT and CDR2 as FQNNGV. The CDR3 is made up of 15 amino acids. Unmatched junction bases numbered 11, after V lost 6 bases and J lost 6 bases. This CDR3 reads CASRQGAMGSAEAFF. As DNA, the CDR3 is TGTGCCAGCAGACAGGGGGCCATGGGTAGCGCTGAAGCTTTCTTT.

This clonotype was detected ten times or more. This rearrangement joins TRBV7-2 to TRBJ1-2; D is possibly TRBD1 (6 bases). CDR1 and CDR2 from the germline V gene are SGHTA and FQGNSA. V was trimmed by 3 bases and J by 4 bases, leaving 15 bases between them. This CDR3 is 15 amino acids long. The chain's CDR3 is CASSLSSGTIYGYTF. The CDR3 DNA reads TGTGCCAGCAGCTTGTCCTCCGGGACAATCTATGGCTACACCTTC.

V is TRBV7-8 and J is TRBJ2-5; D is unclear. Per the germline V gene, CDR1 is SGHVS and CDR2 is FQNEAQ. This CDR3 is 16 amino acids long. V was shortened by 4 bases and J by 1 base, with 16 bases between the two germline ends. The CDR3 nucleotides read TGTGCCAGCAGCTCCCTCAATGTTCAGGCCCAAGAGACCCAGTACTTC. It codes for CASSSLNVQAQETQYF. The full variable domain, rest sourced from reference TRBV7-8 and TRBJ2-5, is GAGVSQSPRYKVAKRGQDVALRCDPISGHVSLFWYQQALGQGPEFLTYFQNEAQLDKSGLPSDRFFAERPEGSVSTLKIQRTQQEDSAVYLCASSSLNVQAQETQYFGPGTRLLVL.

The table lists this clonotype with many counts. V is TRBV29-1 and J is TRBJ1-1, with a tentative D call TRBD1 (5 bases). Trimming pared 0 bases from V and 0 bases from J, leaving 23 bases between. The CDR3 runs 19 residues. The germline V gene has CDR1 SQVTM and CDR2 ANQGSEA. This CDR3 reads CSVEDWPEVGREMNTEAFF. The CDR3 DNA is TGCAGCGTTGAAGATTGGCCGGAGGTGGGCAGGGAAATGAACACTGAAGCTTTCTTT. The whole variable domain, filled in from reference TRBV29-1 and TRBJ1-1, reads SAVISQKPSRDICQRGTSLTIQCQVDSQVTMMFWYRQQPGQSLTLIATANQGSEATYESGFVIDKFPISRPNLTFSTLTVSNMSPEDSSIYLCSVEDWPEVGREMNTEAFFGQGTRLTVV.

In this sample, this clonotype turned up many times. The chain carries TRBV11-2 and TRBJ1-1; D is undetermined. CDR1 and CDR2 (germline): SGHAT, FQNNGV. The CDR3 runs 17 residues. The V end was cut by 1 base, the J end by 0 bases, with 15 bases between. Here the CDR3 DNA reads TGTGCCAGCAGCTTAGTCAGTCCGGCCCACATGAACACTGAAGCTTTCTTT. Its protein product is CASSLVSPAHMNTEAFF.

This clonotype was observed at least ten times. The chain carries TRBV29-1 and TRBJ1-4; perhaps TRBD1 as D (5 bases). The CDR3 extends over 12 amino acids. CDR1 SQVTM and CDR2 ANQGSEA come from the germline V gene. V lost 6 bases and J 8 bases, leaving 13 bases between the germline ends. The CDR3 DNA sequence: TGCAGCGTAGCAGGGTTTCGGGAAAAACTGTTTTTT. This sequence encodes CSVAGFREKLFF.

V is TRBV5-1 and J is TRBJ2-7, with D possibly called TRBD1 or TRBD2 (5 bases each). Between the trimmed V and J ends, which lost 3 bases and 2 bases, there was a span of 12 bases. The CDR3 has 14 amino acids. In germline, CDR1 is SGHRS, CDR2 YFSETQ. Here the CDR3 reads CASSSRDVTYEQYF. DNA for the CDR3: TGCGCCAGCAGCTCCCGGGACGTAACCTACGAGCAGTACTTC.

This clonotype was counted only a few times. J is TRBJ2-2 and V is TRBV28, with 11 positions matching TRBD2. The CDR3 sequence is 23 residues long. Germline CDR1 reads MDHEN; CDR2 reads SYDVKM. The ends lost 2 bases at V and 0 bases at J; junction bases unmatched: 20. CDR3 loop: CASSLTSLGLADYLVANTGELFF. CDR3 bases: TGTGCCAGCAGTTTAACTAGTTTGGGACTAGCGGACTATTTAGTCGCGAACACCGGGGAGCTGTTTTTT.

The J gene is TRBJ2-2, the V gene TRBV5-6, with TRBD1 matching over 9 bases. The CDR3 totals 19 residues. Per germline, CDR1 SGHDT and CDR2 YYEEEE. Trimming at V came to 0 bases and at J to 3 bases, leaving 12 bases not matched to a gene. For the CDR3, the DNA is TGTGCCAGCAGCTTGGGATTTCTCGGGACAGGGCGGGACACCGGGGAGCTGTTTTTT. Residues: CASSLGFLGTGRDTGELFF.

V is TRBV9 and J is TRBJ2-2; 16 bases line up with TRBD2. The length of the CDR3 is 18 residues. CDR1 and CDR2 from the germline V gene are SGDLS and YYNGEE. Losses at the gene ends were 1 base for V and 6 bases for J; bases not matched to a gene: 6. CDR3 in DNA: TGTGCCAGCAGCGTACTCTCTGGGACTAGCGGGAGGGCCGGGGAGCTGTTTTTT. Translation: CASSVLSGTSGRAGELFF.

As regards this clonotype: This may be a read error: a much more frequent sequence differs by one nucleotide. The chain combines TRBV18 with TRBJ1-4, with D unclear. This CDR3 has 14 residues. The germline V gene has CDR1 KGHSH and CDR2 LQKENI. CDR3 loop: CASSSQNTNEKLLF. The DNA for the CDR3 is TGTGCCAGCTCATCACAGAATACGAATGAAAAACTGCTTTTT. The full variable domain, completed using reference TRBV18 and TRBJ1-4, is NAGVMQNPRHLVRRRGQEARLRCSPMKGHSHVYWYRQLPEEGLKFMVYLQKENIIDESGMPKERFSAEFPKEGPSILRIQQVVRGDSAAYFCASSSQNTNEKLLFGSGTQLSVL.

This clonotype was counted between two and nine times. The chain employs TRBV12-3 or TRBV12-4 and TRBJ1-1; 8 bases map to TRBD1. The J segment lost 1 base and the V segment lost 5 bases, leaving 6 bases of the junction unmatched. The CDR3 length is 15 residues. For the CDR3, the DNA is TGTGCCAGCAGTACAGGACAGGGACCGAACACTGAAGCTTTCTTT. Protein: CASSTGQGPNTEAFF.